The 7 T cell receptor beta chains below come from one sample, sequenced in a study of blood T cell repertoires in COVID-19. Measured with immunoSEQ multiplex PCR; TCRdb has only the in-frame clones, and not every one. The sample shows roughly 200,000 clones, roughly 84% of them seen only once. Sequenced: peripheral blood. The receptor source for this set is a human donor in a cohort sampled during active COVID-19.

V and J are TRBV28 and TRBJ1-1; TRBD1 matches 10 bases. With V trimmed by 5 bases and J by 6 bases, 18 bases remained unmatched. The germline V gene has CDR1 MDHEN and CDR2 SYDVKM. The CDR3 is 18 amino acids. CDR3 amino acids: CASSPAGLNRGTGAEAFF. The CDR3 DNA is TGTGCCAGCAGTCCCGCGGGCCTTAACAGGGGGACAGGGGCTGAAGCTTTCTTT.

The J gene is TRBJ2-7, the V gene TRBV3-1 (or the pseudogene TRBV3-2), with a weak D call TRBD1 (6 bases). This CDR3 contains 14 residues. V was cut by 7 bases and J by 2 bases, with 15 bases left in between. The germline gives CDR1 LGHDT, CDR2 YNNKEL (reference sequence). The CDR3 nucleotides are TGTGCCAGCACCAGGACAGACAACCCCTACGAGCAGTACTTC. This translates into CASTRTDNPYEQYF.

The J gene is TRBJ1-5, the V gene TRBV21-1; TRBD1 was called by the table and not checked on the DNA. TRBV21-1 is shown as a pseudogene. There are 17 residues in the CDR3. This CDR3 reads CASMSDRNYRSNQPQHF. CDR3 in DNA: TGTGCCAGCATGAGCGACAGAAATTATCGGAGCAATCAGCCCCAGCATTTT.

This clone was counted ten times or more. The rearrangement joins TRBV7-2 to TRBJ1-2, with TRBD1 identical over 7 bases. CDR1 SGHTA and CDR2 FQGNSA come from the germline V gene. V was pared by 5 bases and J by 6 bases, with 9 bases of the junction left unmatched. This CDR3 comprises 14 residues. The CDR3 protein is CASSPRRQGDGYTF. The CDR3 DNA follows: TGTGCCAGCAGCCCACGACGACAGGGCGATGGCTACACCTTC.

The chain couples TRBV4-2 to TRBJ1-2; D call uncertain. CDR1 LGHNA and CDR2 YNFKEQ come from the germline V gene. CDR3 length equals 14 residues. Trimming took off 2 bases at V and 8 bases at J, with 15 bases between the two ends. The CDR3 loop reads CASSQKAEASGYTF. The DNA for the CDR3 is TGTGCCAGCAGCCAAAAGGCAGAGGCATCGGGCTACACCTTC.

This sequence joins TRBV5-5 and TRBJ2-6; tentative D call: TRBD2 (5 bases). V was clipped by 0 bases and J by 0 bases, with 10 bases between them. CDR3 length: 17 residues. Germline V gene data show CDR1 as SGHKS and CDR2 as YYEKEE (reference sequence). This CDR3 is CASSLASRHSGANVLTF. Written as DNA, the CDR3 is TGTGCCAGCAGCTTGGCTAGCAGACACTCTGGGGCCAACGTCCTGACTTTC.

This clone was detected a few times. The V call is TRBV12-3 or TRBV12-4, the J call TRBJ2-7, with 7 bases matching TRBD1. The ends lost 8 bases at V and 2 bases at J; junction bases unmatched: 6. There are 13 residues in the CDR3. The CDR3 loop reads CASGRDRAYEQYF. As DNA, the CDR3 is TGTGCCAGCGGCCGGGACAGAGCCTACGAGCAGTACTTC.